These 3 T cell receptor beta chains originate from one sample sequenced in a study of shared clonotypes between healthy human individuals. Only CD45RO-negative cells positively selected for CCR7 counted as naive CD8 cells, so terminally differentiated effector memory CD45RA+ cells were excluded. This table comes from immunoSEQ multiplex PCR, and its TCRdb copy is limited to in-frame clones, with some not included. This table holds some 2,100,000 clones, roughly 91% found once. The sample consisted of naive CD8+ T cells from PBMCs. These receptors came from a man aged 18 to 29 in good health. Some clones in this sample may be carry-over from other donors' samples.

The CDR3 DNA sequence: TGTGCCAGCAGGGCTACAGGGGGCTTGACTGAAGCTTTCTTT. Its protein product is CASRATGGLTEAFF. This rearrangement joins TRBV25-1 to TRBJ1-1; 9 bases map to TRBD1. The CDR3 is made up of 14 amino acids. Germline V gene sequence: CDR1 MGHDK, CDR2 SYGVNS. Trimming took 6 bases from V and 5 from J; bases not matched to a gene: 7.

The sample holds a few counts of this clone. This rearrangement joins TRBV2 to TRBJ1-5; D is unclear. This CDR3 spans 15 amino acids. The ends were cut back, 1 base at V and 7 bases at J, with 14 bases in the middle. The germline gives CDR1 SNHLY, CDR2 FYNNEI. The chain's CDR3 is CASSEGTQVGQPQHF. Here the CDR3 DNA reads TGTGCCAGCAGTGAAGGAACCCAGGTGGGACAGCCCCAGCATTTT.

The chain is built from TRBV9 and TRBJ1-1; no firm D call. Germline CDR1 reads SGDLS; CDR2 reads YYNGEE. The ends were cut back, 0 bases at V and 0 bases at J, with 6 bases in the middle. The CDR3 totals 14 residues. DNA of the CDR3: TGTGCCAGCAGCGTAGGGGCTATGAACACTGAAGCTTTCTTT. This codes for CASSVGAMNTEAFF. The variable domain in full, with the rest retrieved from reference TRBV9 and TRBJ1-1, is DSGVTQTPKHLITATGQRVTLRCSPRSGDLSVYWYQQSLDQGLQFLIQYYNGEERAKGNILERFSAQQFPDLHSELNLSSLELGDSALYFCASSVGAMNTEAFFGQGTRLTVV.